These T cell receptor beta chains were read from a single sample in a study of T cell responses to AZD1222 COVID-19 vaccine. Here immunoSEQ multiplex PCR was the method, and the copy in TCRdb shows in-frame clones only, minus some. The sample records around 150,000 clones, under 95% being singletons. This material consisted of peripheral blood, taken 28 days after the second AZD1222 dose. The receptors stem from an adult who received the AZD1222 COVID-19 vaccine. CDR3s include the opening cysteine and the closing phenylalanine or tryptophan.

j_gene: TRBJ1-2
len: 13
v_gene: TRBV5-6
CDR3aa: CASSLELDYGYTF

j_gene: TRBJ2-7
len: 14
v_gene: TRBV27
CDR3aa: CASSLSSGAYEQYF

j_gene: TRBJ1-1
len: 14
v_gene: TRBV3-1/TRBV3-2
CDR3aa: CASRHDRLNTEAFF

j_gene: TRBJ1-5
len: 16
v_gene: TRBV5-5
CDR3aa: CASSSRQGGYNQPQHF

j_gene: TRBJ1-2
len: 16
v_gene: TRBV9
CDR3aa: CASSVADSVRDYGYTF

j_gene: TRBJ1-5
len: 13
v_gene: TRBV20-1
CDR3aa: CSASRGQTQPQHF

j_gene: TRBJ1-1
len: 14
v_gene: TRBV6-5
CDR3aa: CASSYSRLVSEAFF

j_gene: TRBJ2-1
len: 16
v_gene: TRBV5-1
CDR3aa: CASSWAGGGTYNEQFF

j_gene: TRBJ2-3
len: 15
v_gene: TRBV5-1
CDR3aa: CASSLVAGGTDTQYF

j_gene: TRBJ2-2
len: 16
v_gene: TRBV27
CDR3aa: CASSPLGQGYPGELFF

j_gene: TRBJ1-2
len: 14
v_gene: TRBV19
CDR3aa: CASSRAGVLVGYTF